The 15 T cell receptor beta chains reported below all come from one sample, sequenced in a study of blood T cell repertoires in COVID-19. Only in-frame clones appear in the TCRdb table, and some are missing; sequencing was by immunoSEQ multiplex PCR. The table lists roughly 200,000 clones, 82% of them singletons. Sequencing used peripheral blood. These TCRs come from an older woman with COVID-19, enrolled during active disease.

The chain couples TRBV6-1 to TRBJ1-4; 12 bases match TRBD1. CDR3 length equals 17 residues. The V and J ends lost 4 bases and 3 bases, in that order; junction bases with no gene match: 6. Germline CDR1 MNHNS, CDR2 SASEGT. The CDR3 reads CASSVGTGGMANEKLFF. DNA for the CDR3: TGTGCCAGCAGTGTAGGGACAGGGGGCATGGCTAATGAAAAACTGTTTTTT.

This clone appeared a few times. This chain links TRBV9 with TRBJ1-1; 8 bases align to TRBD1. The CDR3 length is 14 residues. V lost 4 bases to trimming and J lost 1 base; unmatched junction nucleotides: 3. The germline CDR1 and CDR2 sequences are SGDLS and YYNGEE. CDR3 amino acids: CASSSGGWNTEAFF. In nucleotides, the CDR3 is TGTGCCAGCAGCTCAGGGGGCTGGAACACTGAAGCTTTCTTT.

This clone occurred once. The rearrangement links TRBV6-6 to TRBJ1-6; TRBD1 aligns across 9 bases. This CDR3 is built from 15 residues. The germline V gene encodes CDR1 MNHNY and CDR2 SVGAGI (reference sequence). Trimming took 6 bases from V and 11 from J; bases not matched to a gene: 11. The CDR3 DNA reads as TGTGCCAGCAGAGAAGGACAGGGGAATAGTGCACCCCTCCACTTT. As protein: CASREGQGNSAPLHF.

This chain uses TRBV6-6 with TRBJ2-7, with D possibly being TRBD1 (6 bases). This CDR3 has 13 amino acids. Germline CDR1 MNHNY, CDR2 SVGAGI (reference sequence). Trimming took off 4 bases at V and 4 bases at J, with 11 bases between the two ends. DNA of the CDR3: TGTGCCAGCAGTTGGAAAGGGGGTTACGAGCAGTACTTC. As protein: CASSWKGGYEQYF.

The CDR3 reads CSVGLPPANSPLHF. In DNA, the CDR3 is TGCAGCGTTGGACTTCCCCCGGCGAATTCACCCCTCCACTTT. J is TRBJ1-6 and V is TRBV29-1, with D unresolved. V lost 4 bases and J 7 bases, leaving 14 bases between the germline ends. The CDR3 covers 14 residues. Germline CDR1 SQVTM, CDR2 ANQGSEA.

The V gene is TRBV2, the J gene TRBJ1-5; D is undetermined. Trimming pared 5 bases from V and 1 base from J, leaving 12 bases between. CDR3 size: 15 residues. Germline V gene lookup returns CDR1 SNHLY and CDR2 FYNNEI. The CDR3 reads CASSLDWGSNQPQHF. CDR3 nucleotides: TGTGCCAGCAGTCTGGACTGGGGAAGCAATCAGCCCCAGCATTTT.

Only one count was recorded for this clone. The V call is TRBV28, the J call TRBJ1-4; 11 bases agree with TRBD1. Germline CDR1 is MDHEN and CDR2 is SYDVKM. There are 16 residues in the CDR3. V shed 3 bases and J 7 bases; nucleotides not matched to a gene: 7. CDR3 sequence: CASSLEPGQGVEKLFF. The DNA of the CDR3 is TGTGCCAGCAGTTTGGAACCGGGACAGGGGGTTGAAAAACTGTTTTTT. The complete variable domain, with remaining parts taken from reference TRBV28 and TRBJ1-4, reads DVKVTQSSRYLVKRTGEKVFLECVQDMDHENMFWYRQDPGLGLRLIYFSYDVKMKEKGDIPEGYSVSREKKERFSLILESASTNQTSMYLCASSLEPGQGVEKLFFGSGTQLSVL.

This clone was observed a handful of times. This rearrangement joins TRBV2 to TRBJ1-5; D gene unclear. Trimming took off 7 bases at V and 2 bases at J, with 9 bases between the two ends. Looked up from germline, CDR1 is SNHLY and CDR2 is FYNNEI. The CDR3 loop spans 13 amino acids. The CDR3 DNA follows: TGTGCCAGCAAAGACTACGGCAATCAGCCCCAGCATTTT. It encodes CASKDYGNQPQHF.

The sample holds one count of this clone. The rearrangement uses TRBV14 and TRBJ2-2; the D is unclear. Germline CDR1 and CDR2: SGHDN and FVKESK. Trimming pared 3 bases from V and 6 bases from J, leaving 14 bases between. The CDR3 runs to 15 residues. CDR3 loop: CASSHRAGFSGELFF. The CDR3 region has the DNA TGTGCCAGCAGCCATCGCGCAGGTTTCTCCGGGGAGCTGTTTTTT.

The CDR3 sequence is CASSQDLWGLANTGELFF. CDR3 bases: TGCGCCAGCAGCCAAGATCTTTGGGGACTAGCGAACACCGGGGAGCTGTTTTTT. The chain links TRBV4-3 to TRBJ2-2; 8 positions agree with TRBD2. V lost 0 bases to trimming and J lost 0 bases; unmatched junction nucleotides: 6. The CDR3 runs to 18 residues. Germline-derived CDR1 and CDR2 are LGHNA and YSLEER.

This clone was observed at least ten times. The chain has TRBV2 and TRBJ2-5; 16 positions agree with TRBD2. The V segment lost 5 bases and the J segment 2 bases; nucleotides outside the gene matches: 2. CDR3 length: 16 amino acids. Per the germline V gene, CDR1 is SNHLY and CDR2 is FYNNEI. The CDR3 region is CASSPGLAGGQETQYF. The CDR3 DNA follows: TGTGCCAGCAGTCCGGGACTAGCGGGGGGGCAAGAGACCCAGTACTTC.

The chain employs TRBV19 and TRBJ1-1; perhaps TRBD1 as D (6 bases). Trimming shortened V by 3 bases and J by 4 bases, and 9 bases separated the two germline ends. CDR3 length: 13 amino acids. In germline, CDR1 is LNHDA, CDR2 SQIVND (reference sequence). The chain's CDR3 is CASSITGSTEAFF. The CDR3 coding sequence is TGTGCCAGTAGTATCACAGGGAGCACTGAAGCTTTCTTT.

This clone occurred once. CDR3: CASSQDTPSGGGNTQYF. For the CDR3, the DNA is TGTGCCAGCAGCCAAGATACCCCTAGCGGGGGGGGTAATACGCAGTATTTT. The V and J genes are TRBV3-1 (or the pseudogene TRBV3-2) and TRBJ2-3, with TRBD2 identical over 12 bases. CDR3 length equals 17 residues. Per germline, CDR1 LGHDT and CDR2 YNNKEL (reference sequence). J gave up 7 bases and V 0 bases, and 8 bases lay outside the gene matches.

Only one count was recorded for this clone. The chain links TRBV3-1 (or the pseudogene TRBV3-2) to TRBJ2-2, with no clear D. The ends were cut back, 1 base at V and 6 bases at J, with 9 bases in the middle. CDR1 and CDR2 from the germline V gene are LGHDT and YNNKEL (reference sequence). The CDR3 totals 14 residues. The CDR3 loop is CASSQVRSPGELFF. CDR3 nucleotides: TGTGCCAGCAGCCAAGTAAGGAGTCCCGGGGAGCTGTTTTTT.

CDR3 residues: CASSRTDQRELHYEQYF. In DNA, the CDR3 is TGTGCCAGCAGTCGGACAGATCAGCGGGAGCTCCACTACGAGCAGTACTTC. The genes are TRBV6-6 and TRBJ2-7; 8 nucleotides agree with TRBD2. The CDR3 runs 17 residues. Germline loops: CDR1 MNHNY, CDR2 SVGAGI (reference sequence). The junction had 15 bases not matched to a gene; V was cut back by 5 bases and J by 3 bases.